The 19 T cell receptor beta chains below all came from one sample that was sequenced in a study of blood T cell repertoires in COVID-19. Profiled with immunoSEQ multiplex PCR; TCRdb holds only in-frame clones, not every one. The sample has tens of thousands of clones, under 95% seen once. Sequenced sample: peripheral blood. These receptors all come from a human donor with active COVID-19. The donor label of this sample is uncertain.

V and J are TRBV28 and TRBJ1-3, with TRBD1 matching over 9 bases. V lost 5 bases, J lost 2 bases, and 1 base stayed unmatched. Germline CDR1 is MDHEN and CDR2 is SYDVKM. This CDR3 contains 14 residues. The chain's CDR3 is CASSHRGPGNTIYF. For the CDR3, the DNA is TGTGCCAGCAGTCACAGGGGGCCTGGAAACACCATATATTTT.

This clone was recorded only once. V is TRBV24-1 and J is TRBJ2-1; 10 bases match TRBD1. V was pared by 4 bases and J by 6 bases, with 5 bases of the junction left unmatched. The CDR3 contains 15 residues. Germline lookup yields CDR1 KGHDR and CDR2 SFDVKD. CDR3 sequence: CATSEAGTGVNEQFF. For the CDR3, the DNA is TGTGCCACCAGTGAGGCCGGGACAGGGGTCAATGAGCAGTTCTTC.

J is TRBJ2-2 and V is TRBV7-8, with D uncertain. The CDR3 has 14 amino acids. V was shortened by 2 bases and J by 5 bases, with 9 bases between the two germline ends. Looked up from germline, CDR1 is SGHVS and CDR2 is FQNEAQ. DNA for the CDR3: TGTGCCAGCAGCTTACGTACCGGTACCGGGGAGCTGTTTTTT. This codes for CASSLRTGTGELFF.

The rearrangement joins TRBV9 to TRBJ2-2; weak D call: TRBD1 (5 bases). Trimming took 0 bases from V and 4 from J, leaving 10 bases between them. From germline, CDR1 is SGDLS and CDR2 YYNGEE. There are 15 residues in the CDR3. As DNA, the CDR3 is TGTGCCAGCAGCGTAGCACAGGCCAGCACCGGGGAGCTGTTTTTT. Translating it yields CASSVAQASTGELFF.

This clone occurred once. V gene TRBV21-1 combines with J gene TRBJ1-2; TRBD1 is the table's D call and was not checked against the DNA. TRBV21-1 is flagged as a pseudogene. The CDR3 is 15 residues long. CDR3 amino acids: CASSKQGMANYGYTF. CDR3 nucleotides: TGTGCCAGCAGCAAACAGGGGATGGCTAACTATGGCTACACCTTC.

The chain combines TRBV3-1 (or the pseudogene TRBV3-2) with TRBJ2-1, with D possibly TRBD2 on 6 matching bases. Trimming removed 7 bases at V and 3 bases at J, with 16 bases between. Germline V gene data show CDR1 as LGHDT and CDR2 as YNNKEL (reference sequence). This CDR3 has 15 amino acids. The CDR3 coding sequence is TGTGCCAGCACCGCCGGTGGGAGGTTCTACAATGAGCAGTTCTTC. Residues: CASTAGGRFYNEQFF.

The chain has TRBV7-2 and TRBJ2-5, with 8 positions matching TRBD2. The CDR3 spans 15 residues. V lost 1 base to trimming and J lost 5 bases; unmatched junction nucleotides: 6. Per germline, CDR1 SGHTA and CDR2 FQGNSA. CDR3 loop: CASSLDRGGRETQYF. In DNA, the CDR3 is TGTGCCAGCAGCTTAGACCGGGGGGGCCGTGAGACCCAGTACTTC.

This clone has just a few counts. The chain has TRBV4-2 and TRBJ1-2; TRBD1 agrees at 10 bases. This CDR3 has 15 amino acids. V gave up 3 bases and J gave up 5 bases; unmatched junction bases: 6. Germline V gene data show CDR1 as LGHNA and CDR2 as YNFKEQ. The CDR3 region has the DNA TGTGCCAGCAGCCAGGCTGGGACAGGGGTATATGGCTACACCTTC. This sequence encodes CASSQAGTGVYGYTF.

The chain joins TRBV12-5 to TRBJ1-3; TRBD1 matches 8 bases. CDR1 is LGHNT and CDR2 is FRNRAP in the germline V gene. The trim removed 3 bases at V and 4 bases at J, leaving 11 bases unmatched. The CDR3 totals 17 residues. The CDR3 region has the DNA TGTGCTAGTGGTTTCCTGGGGGACAGGTCGGGCGGAAACACCATATATTTT. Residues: CASGFLGDRSGGNTIYF.

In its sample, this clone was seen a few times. CDR3 loop: CASSLVRDSISYEQYF. Written as DNA, the CDR3 is TGTGCCAGCAGCTTGGTTCGGGACAGCATCTCCTACGAGCAGTACTTC. V usage is TRBV5-4 and J usage is TRBJ2-7; 7 bases are a match to TRBD1. J was trimmed by 0 bases and V by 0 bases; bases with no gene match: 6. The CDR3 covers 16 residues. Germline V gene data show CDR1 as SGHNT and CDR2 as YYREEE (reference sequence).

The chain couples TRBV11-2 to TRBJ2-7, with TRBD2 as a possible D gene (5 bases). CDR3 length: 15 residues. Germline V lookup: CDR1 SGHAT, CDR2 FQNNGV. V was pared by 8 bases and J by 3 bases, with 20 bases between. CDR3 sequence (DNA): TGTGCCAGCGACCCGGCGGTAGGACGGGACTACGAGCAGTACTTC. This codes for CASDPAVGRDYEQYF.

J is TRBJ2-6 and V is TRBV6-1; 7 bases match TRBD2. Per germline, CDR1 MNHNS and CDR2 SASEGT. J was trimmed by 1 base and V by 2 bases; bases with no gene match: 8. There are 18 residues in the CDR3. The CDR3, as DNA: TGTGCCAGCAGTGAATGGGAGGGAATAGGATCTGGGGCCAACGTCCTGACTTTC. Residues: CASSEWEGIGSGANVLTF.

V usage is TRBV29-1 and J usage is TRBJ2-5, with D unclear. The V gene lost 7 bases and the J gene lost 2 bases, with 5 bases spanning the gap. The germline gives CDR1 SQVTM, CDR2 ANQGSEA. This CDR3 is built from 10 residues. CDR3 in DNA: TGCAGCGCCGTACAAGAGACCCAGTACTTC. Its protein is CSAVQETQYF.

The CDR3 coding sequence is TGTGCCAGTAGTACCTACAGGGCTAGCGGGGGGCAAGAGACCCAGTACTTC. This translates into CASSTYRASGGQETQYF. The chain uses TRBV19 and TRBJ2-5; 11 nucleotides match TRBD2. Germline lookup yields CDR1 LNHDA and CDR2 SQIVND (reference sequence). Trimming at V came to 4 bases and at J to 2 bases, leaving 9 bases not matched to a gene. The CDR3 is 17 amino acids.

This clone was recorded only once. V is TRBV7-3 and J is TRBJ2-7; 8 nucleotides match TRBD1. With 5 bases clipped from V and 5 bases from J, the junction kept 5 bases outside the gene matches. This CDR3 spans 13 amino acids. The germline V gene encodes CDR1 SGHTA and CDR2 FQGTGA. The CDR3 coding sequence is TGTGCCAGCAGCCGACAGGGGAGCAACGAGCAGTACTTC. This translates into CASSRQGSNEQYF.

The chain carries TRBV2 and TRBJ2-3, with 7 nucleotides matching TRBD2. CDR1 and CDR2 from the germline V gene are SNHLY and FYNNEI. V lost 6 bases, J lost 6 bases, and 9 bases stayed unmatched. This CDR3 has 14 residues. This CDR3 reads CASSPTSPFDTQYF. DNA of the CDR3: TGTGCCAGCAGCCCGACTAGCCCCTTCGATACGCAGTATTTT.

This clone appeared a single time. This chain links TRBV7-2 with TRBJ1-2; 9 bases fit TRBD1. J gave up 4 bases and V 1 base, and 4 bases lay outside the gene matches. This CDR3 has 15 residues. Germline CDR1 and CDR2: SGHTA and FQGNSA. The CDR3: CASSLDNRGPYGYTF. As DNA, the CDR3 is TGTGCCAGCAGCTTAGACAACAGGGGGCCCTATGGCTACACCTTC.

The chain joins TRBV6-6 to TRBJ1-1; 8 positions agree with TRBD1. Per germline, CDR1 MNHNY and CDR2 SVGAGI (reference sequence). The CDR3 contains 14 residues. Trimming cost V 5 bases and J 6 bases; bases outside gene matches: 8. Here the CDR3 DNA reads TGTGCCAGCAGTCTACCCGGACAGGGCCCTGAAGCTTTCTTT. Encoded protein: CASSLPGQGPEAFF.

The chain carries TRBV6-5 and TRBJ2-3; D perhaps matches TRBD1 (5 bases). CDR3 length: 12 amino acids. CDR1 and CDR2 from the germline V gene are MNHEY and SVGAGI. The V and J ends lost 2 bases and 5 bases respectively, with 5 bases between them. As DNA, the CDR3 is TGTGCCAGCAGTTACCAGGGAGATACGCAGTATTTT. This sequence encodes CASSYQGDTQYF.